The 21 T cell receptor beta chains presented below share a single source sample, sequenced in a study of T cells after yellow fever vaccination. TCRdb independently ran MiXCR on the 5' RACE reads; one entry per CDR3 protein. The sample consists of under 550,000 distinct CDR3 sequences, less than 25% of them appearing once. The sample in question was PBMCs, obtained roughly 20 days after the first yellow fever vaccination. Source of these receptors: a man between 18 and 29 years old who received the YFV17D yellow fever vaccine.

This clonotype has a handful of counts. The chain uses TRBV12-3 or TRBV12-4 and TRBJ1-4, with 8 bases identical to TRBD1. Trimming removed 7 bases from V and 0 bases from J; junction bases left unmatched: 22. The CDR3 extends over 21 amino acids. The DNA for the CDR3 is TGTGCCAGCAATCTTAGACAGGGGCTCATACCAAGGGGCTCAACTAATGAAAAACTGTTTTTT. This encodes CASNLRQGLIPRGSTNEKLFF.

The chain is built from TRBV7-9 and TRBJ2-5; D might be TRBD2 (5 bases). The V end was cut by 1 base, the J end by 5 bases, with 11 bases between. The CDR3 has 14 amino acids. The germline V gene has CDR1 SEHNR and CDR2 FQNEAQ (reference sequence). This chain's CDR3 is CASSLVRGLETQYF. The CDR3 region has the DNA TGTGCCAGCAGCTTAGTCCGGGGTCTGGAGACCCAGTACTTC.

The chain couples TRBV28 to TRBJ2-7; TRBD2 matches 10 bases. The CDR3 has 14 residues. Germline loops: CDR1 MDHEN, CDR2 SYDVKM. The CDR3 bases are TGTGCCATCAGTCCTAGCGGGGGAACAGGGGAGCAGTACGTC. Protein sequence: CAISPSGGTGEQYV.

The V gene is TRBV15, the J gene TRBJ2-3; possibly TRBD2 for D (5 bases). CDR3 length equals 15 residues. The germline gives CDR1 LNHNV, CDR2 YYDKDF (reference sequence). Trimming stripped 7 bases from V and 5 bases from J, with 19 bases between. CDR3 bases: TGTGCCACCATACCCGACTACCAGCATTTAGATACGCAGTATTTT. Its protein is CATIPDYQHLDTQYF.

This clonotype came up many times. The chain carries TRBV10-3 and TRBJ2-7; D is perhaps TRBD1 (6 bases). Trimming removed 4 bases from V and 3 bases from J, with 7 bases in between. The CDR3 length is 12 residues. CDR1 ENHRY and CDR2 SYGVKD come from the germline V gene. The CDR3 region has the DNA TGTGCCATCAGTGGCAGGGGCTACGAGCAGTACTTC. It codes for CAISGRGYEQYF.

This chain uses TRBV20-1 with TRBJ2-3; 11 bases align to TRBD2. The CDR3 spans 14 residues. Germline-derived CDR1 and CDR2 are DFQATT and SNEGSKA (reference sequence). J gave up 2 bases and V 4 bases, and 2 bases lay outside the gene matches. The CDR3, as DNA: TGCAGTGCTAATAGCGGGGGGGCCACAGATACGCAGTATTTT. Translation gives CSANSGGATDTQYF.

The chain has TRBV6-5 and TRBJ2-1; D assignment may be TRBD1 or TRBD2 (5 bases each). V lost 7 bases and J 4 bases, leaving 14 bases between the germline ends. CDR1 MNHEY and CDR2 SVGAGI come from the germline V gene. This CDR3 spans 14 amino acids. The CDR3 bases are TGTGCCAGCACCCACAACGGGGCTTACAATGAGCAGTTCTTC. Its protein product is CASTHNGAYNEQFF.

Many counts were recorded for this clonotype. The V and J genes are TRBV5-1 and TRBJ2-6; 11 bases agree with TRBD1. This CDR3 comprises 16 residues. Germline CDR1 is SGHRS and CDR2 is YFSETQ. The trim removed 4 bases at V and 4 bases at J, leaving 4 bases unmatched. The CDR3 here is CASSMGQGDGANVLTF. The DNA for the CDR3 is TGCGCCAGCAGCATGGGACAGGGGGACGGGGCCAACGTCCTGACTTTC.

The genes are TRBV7-9 and TRBJ2-2, with TRBD2 matching 8 bases. The CDR3 sequence is 15 residues long. Germline loops: CDR1 SEHNR, CDR2 FQNEAQ (reference sequence). J gave up 5 bases and V 5 bases, and 7 bases lay outside the gene matches. Written as DNA, the CDR3 is TGTGCCAGCAGCCCCCGGGGGGGAGATACCGGGGAGCTGTTTTTT. The encoded protein is CASSPRGGDTGELFF.

The rearrangement links TRBV28 to TRBJ2-1, with D perhaps matching TRBD1 or TRBD2 (6 bases each). This CDR3 is 19 amino acids long. Germline V gene lookup returns CDR1 MDHEN and CDR2 SYDVKM. The V end was cut by 6 bases, the J end by 0 bases, with 24 bases between. The CDR3 loop is CASSSLRTGGYYSYNEQFF. The CDR3 nucleotides read TGTGCCAGCAGCTCCCTGAGGACCGGGGGCTATTACTCCTACAATGAGCAGTTCTTC.

This clonotype was seen a handful of times. The rearrangement joins TRBV29-1 to TRBJ2-1; 8 nucleotides agree with TRBD1. Unmatched junction bases numbered 8, after V lost 6 bases and J lost 7 bases. CDR1 and CDR2 (germline): SQVTM, ANQGSEA. CDR3 length: 13 residues. CDR3 sequence (DNA): TGCAGCGTCAACCCACAGGGGGAGAATGAGCAGTTCTTC. It is translated as CSVNPQGENEQFF.

The genes are TRBV10-3 and TRBJ1-2; 7 positions agree with TRBD1. J lost 9 bases, V lost 2 bases, and 9 bases had no gene match. The CDR3 spans 14 residues. Germline lookup yields CDR1 ENHRY and CDR2 SYGVKD. The CDR3 loop is CAISEGTDPRSYTF. The CDR3 DNA follows: TGTGCCATCAGTGAGGGGACAGACCCTCGGAGCTACACCTTC.

The J gene is TRBJ2-5, the V gene TRBV12-3 or TRBV12-4; D is unresolved. The CDR3 totals 12 residues. Trimming left V 3 bases short and J 4 bases short, with 6 bases between. This chain's CDR3 is CASSFDGETQYF. The CDR3 nucleotides read TGTGCCAGCAGTTTTGACGGAGAGACCCAGTACTTC.

The sample holds many counts of this clonotype. V usage is TRBV3-1 and J usage is TRBJ2-3, with 7 nucleotides matching TRBD2. Germline V CDR1 and CDR2: LGHDT, YNNKEL (reference sequence). This CDR3 has 16 residues. Trimming cost V 0 bases and J 4 bases; bases outside gene matches: 7. Here the CDR3 DNA reads TGTGCCAGCAGCCAAGAGGCCCGGGGGGACTCAGATACGCAGTATTTT. It encodes CASSQEARGDSDTQYF.

This clonotype was recorded many times. The chain links TRBV10-2 to TRBJ1-1; no firm D call. The CDR3 runs 12 residues. From germline, CDR1 is WSHSY and CDR2 SAAADI. V lost 0 bases and J 10 bases, leaving 9 bases between the germline ends. This CDR3 reads CASSESTLSAFF. Written as DNA, the CDR3 is TGCGCCAGCAGTGAGTCGACCCTATCAGCTTTCTTT.

CDR3 DNA: TGTGCCAGCAGTAACAATCAGCCCCAGCATTTT. Protein sequence: CASSNNQPQHF. The chain is built from TRBV28 and TRBJ1-5, with unresolved D. The CDR3 runs 11 residues. From germline, CDR1 is MDHEN and CDR2 SYDVKM. V gave up 5 bases and J gave up 3 bases, with 2 bases separating them.

This clonotype was seen more than once but under ten times. CDR3 DNA: TGTGCCAGCAGCCTGGTGGCGGGGCTGACCGGGGAGCTGTTTTTT. Its translation is CASSLVAGLTGELFF. The chain uses TRBV7-2 and TRBJ2-2; possible D gene TRBD2, 6 bases. The V gene's germline CDR1 is SGHTA and CDR2 FQGNSA. The CDR3 contains 15 residues. V was clipped by 5 bases and J by 5 bases, with 15 bases between them.

This clonotype has just a few counts. V is TRBV25-1 and J is TRBJ2-3; D possibly corresponds to TRBD1 (5 bases). Germline lookup yields CDR1 MGHDK and CDR2 SYGVNS. V lost 4 bases to trimming and J lost 5 bases, with 10 bases between them. The CDR3 loop spans 13 amino acids. In nucleotides, the CDR3 is TGTGCCAGCAGTGCAAGGGGAAGAGATACGCAGTATTTT. Residues: CASSARGRDTQYF.

This chain joins TRBV6-5 and TRBJ1-5; D remains ambiguous. Trimming took off 2 bases at V and 5 bases at J, with 7 bases between the two ends. This CDR3 region has 13 residues. The V gene's germline CDR1 is MNHEY and CDR2 SVGAGI. The CDR3 reads CASSYRVYQPQHF. CDR3 in DNA: TGTGCCAGCAGTTACAGGGTTTATCAGCCCCAGCATTTT.

This chain uses TRBV11-2 with TRBJ2-3, with 10 nucleotides matching TRBD2. The CDR3 is made up of 17 amino acids. The junction had 12 bases not matched to a gene; V was cut back by 3 bases and J by 6 bases. Germline V gene data show CDR1 as SGHAT and CDR2 as FQNNGV. For the CDR3, the DNA is TGTGCCAGCAGCTTCCCCCTAGCGGGGGCTCCACTTGATACGCAGTATTTT. Translated, it gives CASSFPLAGAPLDTQYF. Full variable domain (rest looked up from reference TRBV11-2 and TRBJ2-3): EAGVAQSPRYKIIEKRQSVAFWCNPISGHATLYWYQQILGQGPKLLIQFQNNGVVDDSQLPKDRFSAERLKGVDSTLKIQPAKLEDSAVYLCASSFPLAGAPLDTQYFGPGTRLTVL.

Only a few counts were recorded for this clonotype. This rearrangement joins TRBV5-8 to TRBJ1-2; the D gene is possibly TRBD1 (5 bases). Trimming shortened V by 4 bases and J by 4 bases, and 14 bases separated the two germline ends. The CDR3 contains 14 residues. Germline CDR1 is SGHTS and CDR2 is YDEGEE. The CDR3 DNA sequence: TGTGCCAGCAGCGACCTCAACGGGGGCTATGGCTACACCTTC. Translation gives CASSDLNGGYGYTF.